This T cell receptor beta chain derives from a study of PD-1 blockade in mismatch repair-deficient tumors. TCRdb's copy holds only in-frame clones and misses some; the assay was immunoSEQ multiplex PCR. The table includes about 22,000 clones, approximately 84% detected once. All patients were mismatch repair deficient, assessed by either PCR or immunohistochemistry. The TCR-sequenced patients were a few responders to pembrolizumab. The CDR3 length is 17 residues. Notes on this clone: Its antigen is as yet unknown.

Study findings and constraints: After pembrolizumab, tumor-resident clones rose rapidly, then generally contracted before radiologic responses.

The sequencing used peripheral blood, collected 2 weeks after starting pembrolizumab. The chain is built from TRBV21-1 and TRBJ2-7. TRBV21-1 is an annotated pseudogene. This sequence originates from an adult with mismatch repair-deficient cancer. The CDR3 loop is CASSRRGSGSFPYEQYF. The CDR3 DNA follows: TGTGCCAGCAGCAGACGTGGCTCAGGGAGCTTTCCCTACGAGCAGTACTTC.